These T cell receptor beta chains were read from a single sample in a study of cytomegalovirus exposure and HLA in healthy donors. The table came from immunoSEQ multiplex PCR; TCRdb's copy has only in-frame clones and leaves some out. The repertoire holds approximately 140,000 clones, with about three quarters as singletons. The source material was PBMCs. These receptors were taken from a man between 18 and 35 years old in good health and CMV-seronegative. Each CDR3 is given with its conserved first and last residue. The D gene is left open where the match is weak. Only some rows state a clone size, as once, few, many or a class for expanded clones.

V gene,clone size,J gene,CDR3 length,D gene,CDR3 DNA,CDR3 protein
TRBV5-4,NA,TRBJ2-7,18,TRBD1,TGTGCCAGCAGCTCGGACCCGGCGCCGAGCAGGGGGCGGGACGAGCAGTACTTC,CASSSDPAPSRGRDEQYF
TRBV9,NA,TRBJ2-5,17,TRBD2,TGTGCCAGCAGCAGACAGGGGACTAGCGGGAGTTTGGAGACCCAGTACTTC,CASSRQGTSGSLETQYF
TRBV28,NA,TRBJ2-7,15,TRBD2,TGTGCCAGCAGTTTTGGAGATAGCGGGAGCTACGAGCAGTACTTC,CASSFGDSGSYEQYF
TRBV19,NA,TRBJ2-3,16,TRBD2,TGTGCCAGTAATCCTGGGAGCGGGAGAGTCACAGATACGCAGTATTTT,CASNPGSGRVTDTQYF
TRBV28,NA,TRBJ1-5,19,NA,TGTGCCAGCAGTTCCCCGGGGGAGGTGGTACCCTTAACCGGACAGCCCCAGCATTTT,CASSSPGEVVPLTGQPQHF
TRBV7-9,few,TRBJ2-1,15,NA,TGTGCCAGCAGCCCTACCCTGGGGGGATACAATGAGCAGTTCTTC,CASSPTLGGYNEQFF
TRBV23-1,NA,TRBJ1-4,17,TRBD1,TGCGCCAGCAGTCAATCTATAACAGGGGGACGGAGGTGGAAACTGTTTTTT,CASSQSITGGRRWKLFF
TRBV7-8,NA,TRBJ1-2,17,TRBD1,TGTGCCAGCAGCTTAGAAGAATGGGACAGGGGAGAGGATGGCTACACCTTC,CASSLEEWDRGEDGYTF
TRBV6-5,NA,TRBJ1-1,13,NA,TGTGCCAGCATCTCTACAGGGAACACTGAAGCTTTCTTT,CASISTGNTEAFF
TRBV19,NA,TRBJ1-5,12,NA,TGTGCCAGTACGGCCGGGAATCAGCCCCAGCATTTT,CASTAGNQPQHF
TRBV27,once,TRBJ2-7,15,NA,TGTGCCAGCAGTCGGGATCAGGGGTGGGCCTACGAGCAGTACTTC,CASSRDQGWAYEQYF
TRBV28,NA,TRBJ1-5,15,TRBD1,TGTGCCAGCAGCCCCACAGGGGCCCTCAATCAGCCCCAGCATTTT,CASSPTGALNQPQHF
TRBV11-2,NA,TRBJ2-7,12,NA,TGTGCCAGCAGCTTAGACGGGGGCGAGCAGTACTTC,CASSLDGGEQYF
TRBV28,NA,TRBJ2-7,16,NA,TGTGCCAGCAGTTTATGGGGTAGCGGTCTTTCCTACGAGCAGTACTTC,CASSLWGSGLSYEQYF
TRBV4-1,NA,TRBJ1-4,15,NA,TGCGCCAGCAGCCACCTACTCCCTCGTGAAGAAAAACTGTTTTTT,CASSHLLPREEKLFF
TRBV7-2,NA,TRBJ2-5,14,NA,TGTGCCAGCAGCTTAGCACGGGGGCAAGAGACCCAGTACTTC,CASSLARGQETQYF
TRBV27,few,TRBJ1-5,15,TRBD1,TGTGCCAGCAGTCCGGGACAGGGACACAATCAGCCCCAGCATTTT,CASSPGQGHNQPQHF
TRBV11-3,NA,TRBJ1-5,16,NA,TGTGCCAGCAGCTCCTTCCACGTTCCGAGTAATCAGCCCCAGCATTTT,CASSSFHVPSNQPQHF
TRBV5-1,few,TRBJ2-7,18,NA,TGCGCCAGCAGCTCGAGAAGAGACCGGGACGGGAGCTCCTACGAGCAGTACTTC,CASSSRRDRDGSSYEQYF
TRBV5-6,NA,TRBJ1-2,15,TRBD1,TGTGCCAGCAGCCTGTGGGACAGCGGAACCTATGGCTACACCTTC,CASSLWDSGTYGYTF
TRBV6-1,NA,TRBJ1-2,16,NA,TGTGCCAGCAGTGAGCCGGGGGGGACCCTGGGTTTCGGCTACACCTTC,CASSEPGGTLGFGYTF
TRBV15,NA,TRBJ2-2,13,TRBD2,TGTGCCACCAGCAGTAGCGGGAACGGGGAGCTGTTTTTT,CATSSSGNGELFF
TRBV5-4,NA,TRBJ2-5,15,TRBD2,TGTGCCAGCAGCCTACGGACTAGCGGGAGAGAGACCCAGTACTTC,CASSLRTSGRETQYF
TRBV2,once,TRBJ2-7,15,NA,TGTGCCAGCGGCGACGGGACTGCCACTTCCTACGAGCAGTACTTC,CASGDGTATSYEQYF
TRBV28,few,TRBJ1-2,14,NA,TGTGCCAGCAGCTCCTGGGGGGAGGACTATGGCTACACCTTC,CASSSWGEDYGYTF
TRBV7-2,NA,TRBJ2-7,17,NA,TGTGCCAGCAGCTTAGCGCGGATTCGGTTAAGCTCCTACGAGCAGTACTTC,CASSLARIRLSSYEQYF
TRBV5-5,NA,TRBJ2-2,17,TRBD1,TGTGCCAGCAGCTTGAACAGGGGGCGCGAAAGCTACGGGGAGCTGTTTTTT,CASSLNRGRESYGELFF
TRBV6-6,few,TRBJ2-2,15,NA,TGTGCCAGCACCCCTTGGGACTCCTACACCGGGGAGCTGTTTTTT,CASTPWDSYTGELFF
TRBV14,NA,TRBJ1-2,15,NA,TGTGCCAGCAGCCAAGGGCAGATAACAGGCTATGGCTACACCTTC,CASSQGQITGYGYTF
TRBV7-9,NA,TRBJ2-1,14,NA,TGTGCCAGCAGCTTGAGACTAGTTTTGAATGAGCAGTTCTTC,CASSLRLVLNEQFF
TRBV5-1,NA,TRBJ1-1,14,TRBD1,TGCGCCAGCAGCGGGGGACAGCTGGACACTGAAGCTTTCTTT,CASSGGQLDTEAFF
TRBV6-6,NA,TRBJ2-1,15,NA,TGTGCCAGCAGCCTAGTCCAGGGCCAGTACAATGAGCAGTTCTTC,CASSLVQGQYNEQFF
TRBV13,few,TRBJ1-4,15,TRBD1,TGTGCCAGCAGCTTCTCAGGGGGCGGAAGAGAAAAACTGTTTTTT,CASSFSGGGREKLFF
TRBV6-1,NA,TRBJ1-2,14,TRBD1,TGTGCCAGCACGGACAGGGCCTCTAACTATGGCTACACCTTC,CASTDRASNYGYTF
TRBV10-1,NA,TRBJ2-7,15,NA,TGCTCCAGCAGTGATAGGGGGACCAACTCCTACGAGCAGTACTTC,CSSSDRGTNSYEQYF
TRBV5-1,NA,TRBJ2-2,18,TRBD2,TGCGCCAGCAGCTCCGGACTAGCGGGAGCAAATGGCACCGGGGAGCTGTTTTTT,CASSSGLAGANGTGELFF
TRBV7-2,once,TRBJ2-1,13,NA,TGTGCCAGCAGGGCGGGAATGGGTAATGAGCAGTTCTTC,CASRAGMGNEQFF
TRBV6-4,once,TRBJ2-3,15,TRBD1,TGTGCCAGCAGCCGACAGGGGATCTACACAGATACGCAGTATTTT,CASSRQGIYTDTQYF
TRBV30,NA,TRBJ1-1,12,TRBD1,TGTGCCTGGGGGACAGCGAACACTGAAGCTTTCTTT,CAWGTANTEAFF
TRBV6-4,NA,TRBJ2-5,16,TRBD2,TGTGCCAGCAGTAGGACTAGCGGGGACCGCCAAGAGACCCAGTACTTC,CASSRTSGDRQETQYF
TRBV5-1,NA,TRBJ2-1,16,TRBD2,TGCGCCAGCAGCTTGAGTCGGGGGGACCCCTACAATGAGCAGTTCTTC,CASSLSRGDPYNEQFF
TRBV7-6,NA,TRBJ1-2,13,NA,TGTGCCAGCAGCCGTACCACAGGGTCTGGCTACACCTTC,CASSRTTGSGYTF
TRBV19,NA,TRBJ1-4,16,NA,TGTGCCAGTAGTATAGTTTGGGCAGCAACTAATGAAAAACTGTTTTTT,CASSIVWAATNEKLFF
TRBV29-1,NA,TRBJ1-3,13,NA,TGCAGCGTTCGGGTACCCTCTGGAAACACCATATATTTT,CSVRVPSGNTIYF
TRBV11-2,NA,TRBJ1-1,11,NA,TGTGCCAGCAGCGATACTTTTGAAGCTTTCTTT,CASSDTFEAFF
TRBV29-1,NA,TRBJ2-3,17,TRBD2,TGCAGCGTTGAGGGACTAGCGGGGGGCTCTAGCACAGATACGCAGTATTTT,CSVEGLAGGSSTDTQYF
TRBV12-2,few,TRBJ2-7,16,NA,TGTGCAAGTCGCCGAAGGTGGCAGCGGCATACCTACGAGCAGTACTTC,CASRRRWQRHTYEQYF
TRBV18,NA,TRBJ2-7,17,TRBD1,TGTGCCAGCTCACCACTCGGACAGGGGAGTATCTCCTACGAGCAGTACTTC,CASSPLGQGSISYEQYF
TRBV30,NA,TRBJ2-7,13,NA,TGTGCCTGGAGTGGCGGGGGCCCCTACGAGCAGTACTTC,CAWSGGGPYEQYF